Listed below are T cell receptor beta chains from one sample, sequenced in a study of T cells in Graves' hyperthyroidism and ophthalmopathy. TCRdb re-analysed the multiplex PCR reads in MiXCR, keeping a single row per CDR3 protein. The sample yields about 690,000 distinct CDR3 sequences, 17% seen once. The sample comprised blood. These receptors all come from a man aged 50 to 59 with Graves' hyperthyroidism. Both conserved end residues are part of each CDR3. A D gene is named only where the DNA matches it firmly. Not all rows give a size; the values are once, few, many and, for expanded clones, a class.

TRBV7-9	TRBD1	TRBJ2-1	-	TGTGCCAGCAGCTTAGGGACAGGGGGAGGGAATGAGCAGTTCTTC	CASSLGTGGGNEQFF
TRBV19	-	TRBJ2-5	many	TGTGCCAGTTCCACGTTTGGGGGGGCGCAGGAGACCCAGTACTTC	CASSTFGGAQETQYF
TRBV9	TRBD1	TRBJ2-7	-	TGTGCCAGCAGCGTAGACGGGGGACAGGGGGCGTACGAGCAGTACTTC	CASSVDGGQGAYEQYF
TRBV6-1	-	TRBJ1-5	few	TGTGCCAGCACCCAAGGAATTCAGCCCCAGCATTTT	CASTQGIQPQHF
TRBV13	-	TRBJ2-5	-	TGTGCCAGCAGCTTAGGGTCAGGGAGAGAGACCCAGTACTTC	CASSLGSGRETQYF
TRBV7-2	TRBD2	TRBJ2-3	few	TGTGCCAGCAGCTTAGCACTAGCGGGAGGGGCAGATACGCAGTATTTT	CASSLALAGGADTQYF
TRBV28	TRBD1	TRBJ2-7	many	TGTGCCAGCAGGAACCGGGACAGGGCCTACGAGCAGTACTTC	CASRNRDRAYEQYF
TRBV11-2	-	TRBJ1-6	many	TGTGCCAGCACCGAATTGAGGGGGGGTTCACCCCTCCACTTT	CASTELRGGSPLHF
TRBV4-3	TRBD2	TRBJ2-5	few	TGCGCCAGCAGCCAGTCCTATTGGCGGGAGAGTGCAGAGACCCAGTACTTC	CASSQSYWRESAETQYF
TRBV5-1	TRBD1	TRBJ2-7	many	TGCGCCAGCGGCACAGGGGGCAGTCCCTACGAGCAGTACTTC	CASGTGGSPYEQYF
TRBV3-1	-	TRBJ1-1	few	TGTGCCAGCAGCCAGACAGGTTCGAACACTGAAGCTTTCTTT	CASSQTGSNTEAFF
TRBV5-1	-	TRBJ2-7	-	TGCGCCAGCAGCTTGGGACTAGAAGTCGAGCAGTACTTC	CASSLGLEVEQYF
TRBV4-2	TRBD1	TRBJ1-1	-	TGTGCCAGCAGCCAACTCGGGACAGGGACTGAAGCTTTCTTT	CASSQLGTGTEAFF
TRBV11-2	TRBD2	TRBJ2-3	many	TGTGCCAGCAGCTCATTAGCGGGAGCTACTACAGATACGCAGTATTTT	CASSSLAGATTDTQYF
TRBV3-1	-	TRBJ2-2	-	TGTGCCAGTGGACAGTGGGAGGACACCGGGGAGCTGTTTTTT	CASGQWEDTGELFF
TRBV9	-	TRBJ2-1	few	TGTGCCAGCAGCGTAGCTAGTGGCAGAGGCTACAATGAGCAGTTCTTC	CASSVASGRGYNEQFF
TRBV6-2/TRBV6-3	TRBD1	TRBJ2-7	many	TGTGCCAGCAGGGACAGGGTTTCCATCTACGAGCAGTACTTC	CASRDRVSIYEQYF
TRBV7-8	TRBD2	TRBJ2-2	few	TGTGCCAGCAGCTTCCGGGGGGGGCCCCATGGGGAGCTGTTTTTT	CASSFRGGPHGELFF
TRBV29-1	-	TRBJ2-6	few	TGCAGCGTTGCAGTCACAGCTGATTCTTCTGGGGCCAACGTCCTGACTTTC	CSVAVTADSSGANVLTF
TRBV28	-	TRBJ2-7	few	TGTGCCAGCAGCGTGACAAGTTGGAGCTCCTACGAGCAGTACTTC	CASSVTSWSSYEQYF
TRBV24-1	TRBD1	TRBJ1-5	many	TGTGCCACCAGTGACCCCGGACAGGGTGGTCAGCCCCAGCATTTT	CATSDPGQGGQPQHF
TRBV7-9	TRBD2	TRBJ2-1	few	TGTGCCAGCAGCCCCCCGACTAGCGGGAGAAACAATGAGCAGTTCTTC	CASSPPTSGRNNEQFF
TRBV13	-	TRBJ2-7	-	TGTGCCAGCAGCTCCCACGGGAGCGGTGAGCAGTACTTC	CASSSHGSGEQYF
TRBV6-2/TRBV6-3	TRBD1	TRBJ2-7	many	TGTGCCAGCAGCCCCACCGGGACAGGGGCCGAGCAGTACTTC	CASSPTGTGAEQYF
TRBV19	-	TRBJ2-7	few	TGTGCCAGTAGTATGAGTGGGAGTACCTACGAGCAGTACTTC	CASSMSGSTYEQYF
TRBV6-1	-	TRBJ2-1	many	TGTGCCAGCAGTGTGTGGTACCGGGACTCGAGCAATGAGCAGTTCTTC	CASSVWYRDSSNEQFF
TRBV15	TRBD2	TRBJ2-1	few	TGTGCCACCAGCAGAGCTAGCGGGACCTACAATGAGCAGTTCTTC	CATSRASGTYNEQFF
TRBV10-3	TRBD2	TRBJ2-1	-	TGTGCCATCAGTAAGACTAGCGGGAGGTTCGATGAGCAGTTCTTC	CAISKTSGRFDEQFF
TRBV2	-	TRBJ1-1	many	TGTGCCAGGTCCCAGAACACTGAAGCTTTCTTT	CARSQNTEAFF
TRBV9	-	TRBJ1-3	few	TGTGCCAGCAGCACAGTTTCTGGAAACACCATATATTTT	CASSTVSGNTIYF
TRBV2	-	TRBJ2-1	-	TGTGCCAGCAGGGTCTATCCTGAGCAGTTCTTC	CASRVYPEQFF
TRBV12-3/TRBV12-4	-	TRBJ1-5	many	TGTGCCAGCAACGCGGACGGGGCCAATCAGCCCCAGCATTTT	CASNADGANQPQHF
TRBV7-9	TRBD1	TRBJ2-2	many	TGTGCCAGCAACCCATTGGACAGGGGAAACACCGGGGAGCTGTTTTTT	CASNPLDRGNTGELFF
TRBV29-1	TRBD2	TRBJ2-1	once	TGCAGCGTTGCCCTAGCGGGAGGGCCCCCAAGGTACAATGAGCAGTTCTTC	CSVALAGGPPRYNEQFF
TRBV6-1	TRBD2	TRBJ2-1	many	TGTGCCAGCAAGACGGGAGGGCCGGGCGATGAGCAGTTCTTC	CASKTGGPGDEQFF
TRBV24-1	TRBD2	TRBJ2-2	many	TGTGCCACCAGTGATAAACGGGGGGGAAGTTACACCGGGGAGCTGTTTTTT	CATSDKRGGSYTGELFF
TRBV28	TRBD1	TRBJ1-2	many	TGTGCCAGCAGGCCTGGGACAGGGGGTTACTATGGCTACACCTTC	CASRPGTGGYYGYTF
TRBV7-2	-	TRBJ1-2	few	TGTGCCAGCAGCTTAGAGAGCCCCTATGGCTACACCTTC	CASSLESPYGYTF
TRBV12-3/TRBV12-4	-	TRBJ2-1	many	TGTGCCAGCAGTGAGAGACAGGACCTATACTCCTACAATGAGCAGTTCTTC	CASSERQDLYSYNEQFF
TRBV12-3/TRBV12-4	TRBD1	TRBJ1-1	many	TGTGCCAGCAGTTTAGCGCGGTCAGGGGGGCTCGGTGAAGCTTTCTTT	CASSLARSGGLGEAFF
TRBV15	-	TRBJ2-1	few	TGTGCCACCAGCATAAGGAGTAGCTCCTACAATGAGCAGTTCTTC	CATSIRSSSYNEQFF
TRBV7-9	TRBD2	TRBJ2-5	-	TGTGCCACCGGACTAGCGGGAGGGGTGGAGACCCAGTACTTC	CATGLAGGVETQYF
TRBV30	TRBD1	TRBJ1-4	few	TGTGCCTGGAGTGACCAGACAGGGGGAAAACTGTTTTTT	CAWSDQTGGKLFF
TRBV27	TRBD2	TRBJ2-3	many	TGTGCCAGCAGTTCCTCGACTAGCGGGAGGGTCGGGATTGGCACAGATACGCAGTATTTT	CASSSSTSGRVGIGTDTQYF
TRBV10-2	TRBD2	TRBJ2-7	many	TGCGCCAGCAGGGTACTAGCGGGAGGGAACTACGAGCAGTACTTC	CASRVLAGGNYEQYF
TRBV24-1	-	TRBJ2-2	many	TGTGCCACCAGTGATTTCCGGGGCACCGGGGAGCTGTTTTTT	CATSDFRGTGELFF
TRBV5-1	-	TRBJ1-1	-	TGCGCCAGCAGCTTGGCCATGGGGTTCGCTGAAGCTTTCTTT	CASSLAMGFAEAFF
TRBV6-1	-	TRBJ2-1	-	TGTGCCAGCAGTGGTCGAAGGCTCGGAGACAATGAGCAGTTCTTC	CASSGRRLGDNEQFF
TRBV19	-	TRBJ2-6	few	TGTGCCAGTAGTATAACGGGGGCGGCGAATGCTGGGGCCAACGTCCTGACTTTC	CASSITGAANAGANVLTF
TRBV12-3/TRBV12-4	TRBD2	TRBJ2-1	many	TGTGCCAGCACCTCCGCTTCCAGCGGGAGTTTCAATGAGCAGTTCTTC	CASTSASSGSFNEQFF
TRBV20-1	TRBD2	TRBJ2-1	-	TGCATTGGGACTAGCAATGTCGAGCAGTTCTTC	CIGTSNVEQFF
TRBV24-1	TRBD1	TRBJ1-2	many	TGTGCCACCAGTGAGGAGGACAGGGGTTACTATGGCTACACCTTC	CATSEEDRGYYGYTF
TRBV5-4	-	TRBJ1-1	few	TGTGCCAGCAGCTTGGACAGCCGAGCTTTCTTT	CASSLDSRAFF
TRBV16	TRBD1	TRBJ2-7	many	TGTGCCAGCAGCCGGGGACAGGGCTACGAGCAGTACTTC	CASSRGQGYEQYF
TRBV2	-	TRBJ1-6	many	TGTGCCAGCAGTGAAGGAGGATCACCCCTCCACTTT	CASSEGGSPLHF